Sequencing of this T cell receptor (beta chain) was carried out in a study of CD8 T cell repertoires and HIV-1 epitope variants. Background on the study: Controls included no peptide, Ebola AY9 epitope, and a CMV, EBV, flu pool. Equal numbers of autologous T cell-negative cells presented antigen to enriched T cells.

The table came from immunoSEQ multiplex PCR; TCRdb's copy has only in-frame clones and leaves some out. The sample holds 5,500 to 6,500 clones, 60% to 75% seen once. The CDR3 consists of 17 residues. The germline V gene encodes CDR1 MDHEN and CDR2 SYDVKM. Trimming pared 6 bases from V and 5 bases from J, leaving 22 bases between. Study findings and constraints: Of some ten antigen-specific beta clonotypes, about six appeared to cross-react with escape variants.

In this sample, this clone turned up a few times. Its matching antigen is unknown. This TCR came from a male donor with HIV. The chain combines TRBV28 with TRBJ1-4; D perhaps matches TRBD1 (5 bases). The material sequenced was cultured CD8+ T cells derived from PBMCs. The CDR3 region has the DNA TGTGCCAGCAGCGACTACTATAGGGACCTCGGAAATGAAAAACTGTTTTTT. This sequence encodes CASSDYYRDLGNEKLFF.